This T cell receptor beta chain was found in a study of sequential checkpoint blockade in melanoma. The CDR3 has 15 residues. The V gene end was trimmed by 5 bases and the J gene end by 6 bases; junction bases not matched to a gene: 8. CDR1 and CDR2 from the germline V gene are MDHEN and SYDVKM. Treatment given: randomized to nivolumab then ipilimumab (arm A) or the reverse (arm B). Method: immunoSEQ multiplex PCR; TCRdb's copy keeps in-frame clones and lacks some. The sample records several thousand clones, around 80% being singletons. This specimen consisted of CD8+ T cells sorted from blood (inferred from file names), obtained from a patient given nivolumab and ipilimumab in sequence. The receptor's source is a human donor with melanoma. This chain uses TRBV28 with TRBJ2-1, with 9 bases matching TRBD2. The CDR3 sequence is CASSGLAGVGNEQFF. DNA for the CDR3: TGTGCCAGCAGTGGGTTAGCGGGAGTAGGCAATGAGCAGTTCTTC. Full variable domain (rest looked up from reference TRBV28 and TRBJ2-1): DVKVTQSSRYLVKRTGEKVFLECVQDMDHENMFWYRQDPGLGLRLIYFSYDVKMKEKGDIPEGYSVSREKKERFSLILESASTNQTSMYLCASSGLAGVGNEQFFGPGTRLTVL.